These 7 T cell receptor beta chains share one sample of origin, sequenced in a study of CD8+ T cells in alopecia areata. Extraction and reverse transcription of RNA yielded cDNA as the sequencing template. Clones were sequenced by immunoSEQ multiplex PCR, and TCRdb holds only the in-frame ones, with some missing. In the table there are about 200,000 clones, 57% of which are singletons. The material was CD4+ T cells sorted from blood, obtained at week 0. These receptors were collected from a human donor with alopecia areata.

This clone appeared a few times. The chain employs TRBV19 and TRBJ1-1; D is unclear. CDR3 length: 15 amino acids. V was shortened by 5 bases and J by 7 bases, with 20 bases between the two germline ends. In germline, CDR1 is LNHDA, CDR2 SQIVND (reference sequence). The CDR3 loop reads CASSPTGGPQHEAFF. The DNA for the CDR3 is TGTGCCAGTAGTCCCACTGGAGGACCTCAACATGAAGCTTTCTTT.

In its sample, this clone was seen a few times. The V call is TRBV7-9, the J call TRBJ2-7; D tentatively fits TRBD1 or TRBD2 (6 bases each). Trimming removed 5 bases at V and 4 bases at J, with 18 bases between. CDR3 length: 15 residues. Germline V gene sequence: CDR1 SEHNR, CDR2 FQNEAQ (reference sequence). The CDR3 here is CASSPGDGGRYEQYF. CDR3 nucleotide sequence: TGTGCCAGCAGCCCAGGGGACGGGGGCAGGTACGAGCAGTACTTC.

This clone was counted a few times. V usage is TRBV25-1 and J usage is TRBJ2-1; possibly TRBD2 for D (5 bases). Germline CDR1 is MGHDK and CDR2 is SYGVNS. V gave up 2 bases and J gave up 6 bases, with 11 bases separating them. This CDR3 contains 14 residues. CDR3 loop: CASSEITSFNEQFF. As DNA, the CDR3 is TGTGCCAGCAGTGAAATAACTAGTTTCAATGAGCAGTTCTTC.

The chain has TRBV27 and TRBJ2-7, with D perhaps TRBD1 (6 bases). The ends were cut back, 4 bases at V and 1 base at J, with 11 bases in the middle. The CDR3 sequence is 14 residues long. From germline, CDR1 is MNHEY and CDR2 SMNVEV (reference sequence). This CDR3 is CASSYNRVSYEQYF. The CDR3 DNA follows: TGTGCCAGCAGTTATAACAGGGTATCCTACGAGCAGTACTTC.

This clone has more than one count but fewer than ten. The chain combines TRBV25-1 with TRBJ1-4; a possible D gene is TRBD1 (6 bases). The V end lost 7 bases, the J end lost 1 base, and 10 bases lay between the germline ends. This CDR3 contains 14 residues. Germline-derived CDR1 and CDR2 are MGHDK and SYGVNS. In DNA, the CDR3 is TGTGCCAGCACACCACAGGGAACTAATGAAAAACTGTTTTTT. Translating gives CASTPQGTNEKLFF. Full variable domain (missing parts from reference TRBV25-1 and TRBJ1-4): EADIYQTPRYLVIGTGKKITLECSQTMGHDKMYWYQQDPGMELHLIHYSYGVNSTEKGDLSSESTVSRIRTEHFPLTLESARPSHTSQYLCASTPQGTNEKLFFGSGTQLSVL.

The V and J genes are TRBV4-2 and TRBJ1-5; tentatively, D is TRBD1 (5 bases). Trimming removed 2 bases at V and 2 bases at J, with 10 bases between. The germline gives CDR1 LGHNA, CDR2 YNFKEQ. There are 15 residues in the CDR3. The CDR3 loop is CASSQNRGGNQPQHF. CDR3 DNA sequence: TGTGCCAGCAGCCAAAATAGGGGAGGCAATCAGCCCCAGCATTTT.

This chain links TRBV4-1 with TRBJ1-1, with a possible D match to TRBD1 (6 bases). Germline V gene lookup returns CDR1 MGHRA and CDR2 YSYEKL. The CDR3 is 17 amino acids. V was cut by 4 bases and J by 1 base, with 19 bases left in between. The CDR3 here is CASSPRGLLPRNTEAFF. The CDR3 DNA reads TGCGCCAGCAGCCCAAGGGGGTTGTTACCTCGGAACACTGAAGCTTTCTTT.